This entry describes one T cell receptor (beta chain). This entry is derived from a study of blood T cell repertoires in COVID-19. Overall study: The United States, Italy and Spain provided the acute and convalescent COVID-19 samples.

The study assigned cohorts using participant-reported clinical history. With V trimmed by 5 bases and J by 0 bases, 7 bases remained unmatched. The CDR3 has 16 residues. The germline V gene has CDR1 SGHTA and CDR2 FQGNSA. The data were produced by immunoSEQ multiplex PCR, yet TCRdb's version contains in-frame clones alone and is incomplete. This sample has 390,000 or so clones, with roughly 87% found just once. The sequenced material came from PBMCs or T cells enriched from blood (not recorded which). The genes are TRBV7-2 and TRBJ1-2, with 9 bases identical to TRBD1. This TCR came from a woman aged 45-60 years who had recovered from COVID-19. The CDR3: CASSQTGTGTNYGYTF. The CDR3 nucleotides read TGTGCCAGCAGCCAGACCGGGACAGGGACTAACTATGGCTACACCTTC.